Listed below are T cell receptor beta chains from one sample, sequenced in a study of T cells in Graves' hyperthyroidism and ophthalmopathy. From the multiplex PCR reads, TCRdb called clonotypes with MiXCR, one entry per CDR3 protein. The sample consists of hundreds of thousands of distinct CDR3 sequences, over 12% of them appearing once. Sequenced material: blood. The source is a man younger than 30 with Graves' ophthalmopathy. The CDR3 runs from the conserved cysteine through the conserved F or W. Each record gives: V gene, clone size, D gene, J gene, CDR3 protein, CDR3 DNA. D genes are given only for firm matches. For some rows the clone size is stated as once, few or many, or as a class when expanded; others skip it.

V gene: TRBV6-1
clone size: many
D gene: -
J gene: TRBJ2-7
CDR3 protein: CASTKGGPSHEQYF
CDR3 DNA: TGTGCCAGCACCAAAGGGGGGCCCTCCCACGAGCAGTACTTC

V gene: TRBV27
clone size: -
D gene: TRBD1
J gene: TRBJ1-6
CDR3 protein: CASSSVGTTGVDNSPLHF
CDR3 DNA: TGTGCCAGCAGCTCAGTGGGGACCACAGGGGTGGATAATTCACCCCTCCACTTT

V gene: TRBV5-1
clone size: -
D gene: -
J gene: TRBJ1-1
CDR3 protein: CASRWTENTEAFF
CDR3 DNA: TGCGCCAGCAGATGGACGGAGAACACTGAAGCTTTCTTT

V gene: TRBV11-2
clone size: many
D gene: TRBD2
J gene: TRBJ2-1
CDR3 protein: CASSLVAGLYNEQFF
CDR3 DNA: TGTGCCAGCAGCTTAGTAGCGGGCTTATACAATGAGCAGTTCTTC

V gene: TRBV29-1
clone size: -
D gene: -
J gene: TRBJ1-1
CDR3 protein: CSVEDRGNTEAFF
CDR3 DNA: TGCAGCGTTGAAGATCGGGGAAACACTGAAGCTTTCTTT

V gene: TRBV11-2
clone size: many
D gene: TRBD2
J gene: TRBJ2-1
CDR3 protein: CASSLGLAGAQFF
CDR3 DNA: TGTGCCAGCAGCTTAGGTCTAGCGGGAGCGCAGTTCTTC

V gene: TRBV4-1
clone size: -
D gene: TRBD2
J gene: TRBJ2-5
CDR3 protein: CASSLNPGLDSETHYF
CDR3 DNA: TGCGCCAGCAGCCTGAACCCGGGACTAGACTCTGAGACCCATTACTTC

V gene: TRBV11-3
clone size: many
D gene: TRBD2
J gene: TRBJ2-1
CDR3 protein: CASSSPGTSISNEQFF
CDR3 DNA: TGTGCCAGCAGCTCCCCCGGGACTAGCATATCAAATGAGCAGTTCTTC

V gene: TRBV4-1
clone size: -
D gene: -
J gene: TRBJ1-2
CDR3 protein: CASSQPGTDNYGYTF
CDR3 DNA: TGCGCCAGCAGCCAGCCCGGGACGGATAACTATGGCTACACCTTC

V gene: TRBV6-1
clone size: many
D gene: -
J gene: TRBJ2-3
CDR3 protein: CASSWTRQGSTDTQYF
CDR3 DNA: TGTGCCAGCAGTTGGACTCGGCAGGGTAGCACAGATACGCAGTATTTT

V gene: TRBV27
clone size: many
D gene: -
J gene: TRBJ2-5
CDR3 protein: CASSLGVTVLETQYF
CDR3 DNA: TGTGCCAGCAGTTTGGGGGTGACAGTTCTGGAGACCCAGTACTTC

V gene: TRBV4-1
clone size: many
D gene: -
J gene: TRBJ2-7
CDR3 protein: CASSRWELGRGEQYF
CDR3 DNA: TGCGCCAGCAGCCGCTGGGAGCTAGGCAGGGGCGAGCAGTACTTC

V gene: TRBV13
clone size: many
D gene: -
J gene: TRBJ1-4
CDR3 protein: CASKSTNEKLFF
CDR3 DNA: TGTGCCAGCAAGTCAACTAATGAAAAACTGTTTTTT

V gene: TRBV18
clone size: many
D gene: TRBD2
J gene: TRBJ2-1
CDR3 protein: CASSPGTMNYNEQFF
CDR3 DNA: TGTGCCAGCTCACCCGGGACTATGAATTACAATGAGCAGTTCTTC

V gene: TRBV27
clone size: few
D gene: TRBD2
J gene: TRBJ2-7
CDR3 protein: CASSPQRKGLAGGRSSYEQYF
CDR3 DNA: TGTGCCAGCAGTCCCCAACGTAAAGGACTAGCGGGAGGAAGAAGCTCTTACGAGCAGTACTTC

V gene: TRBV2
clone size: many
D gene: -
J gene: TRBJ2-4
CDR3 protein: CASSDTGPRIQYF
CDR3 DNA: TGTGCCAGCAGTGATACAGGGCCAAGAATTCAGTACTTC

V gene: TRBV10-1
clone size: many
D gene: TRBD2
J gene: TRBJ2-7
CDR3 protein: CAKTGTSGSYEQYF
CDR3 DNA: TGCGCTAAAACCGGGACTAGCGGATCCTACGAGCAGTACTTC

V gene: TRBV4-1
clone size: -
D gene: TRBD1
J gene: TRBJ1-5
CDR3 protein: CASRGTGFNQPQHF
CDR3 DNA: TGCGCCAGCCGCGGGACAGGCTTCAATCAGCCCCAGCATTTT

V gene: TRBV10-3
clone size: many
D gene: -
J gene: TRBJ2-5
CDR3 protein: CAISEREQTQYF
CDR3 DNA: TGTGCCATCAGTGAACGGGAGCAGACCCAGTACTTC

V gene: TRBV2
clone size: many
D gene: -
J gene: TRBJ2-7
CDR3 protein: CASSGSGIPYEQYF
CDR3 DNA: TGTGCCAGCAGTGGGTCGGGGATTCCCTACGAGCAGTACTTC

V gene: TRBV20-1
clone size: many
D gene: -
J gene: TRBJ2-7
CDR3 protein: CSARPPGPYEQYF
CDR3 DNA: TGCAGTGCTAGACCCCCAGGCCCCTACGAGCAGTACTTC

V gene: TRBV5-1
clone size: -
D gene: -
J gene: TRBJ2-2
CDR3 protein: CASSYSGTRNTGELFF
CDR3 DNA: TGCGCCAGCAGCTACTCCGGGACAAGGAACACCGGGGAGCTGTTTTTT

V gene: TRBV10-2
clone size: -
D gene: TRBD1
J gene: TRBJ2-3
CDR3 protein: CASTQGAADTQYF
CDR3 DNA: TGCGCCAGCACACAGGGGGCAGCAGATACGCAGTATTTT

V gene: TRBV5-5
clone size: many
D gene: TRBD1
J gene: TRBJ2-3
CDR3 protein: CASSLQGRRTDTQYF
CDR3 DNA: TGTGCCAGCAGCTTACAGGGGCGTCGCACAGATACGCAGTATTTT

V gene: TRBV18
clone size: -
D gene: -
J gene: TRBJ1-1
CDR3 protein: CASSPGDFGQYTEAFF
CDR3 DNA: TGTGCCAGCTCACCAGGAGATTTTGGGCAGTACACTGAAGCTTTCTTT

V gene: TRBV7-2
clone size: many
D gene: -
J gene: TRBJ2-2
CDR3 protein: CASTGGVGGNTGELFF
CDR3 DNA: TGTGCCAGCACCGGGGGCGTGGGGGGGAACACCGGGGAGCTGTTTTTT

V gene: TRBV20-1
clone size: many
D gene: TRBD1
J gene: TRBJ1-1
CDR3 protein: CSAFPGGLNTEAFF
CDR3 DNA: TGCAGTGCTTTCCCAGGGGGCCTGAACACTGAAGCTTTCTTT

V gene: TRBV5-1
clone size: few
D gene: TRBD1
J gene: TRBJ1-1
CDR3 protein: CASSFQGAESTEAFF
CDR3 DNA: TGCGCCAGCAGCTTTCAGGGGGCAGAGAGCACTGAAGCTTTCTTT

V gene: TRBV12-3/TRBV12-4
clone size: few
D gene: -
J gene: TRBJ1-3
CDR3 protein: CASSARGNTIYF
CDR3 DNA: TGTGCCAGCAGTGCCCGGGGAAACACCATATATTTT

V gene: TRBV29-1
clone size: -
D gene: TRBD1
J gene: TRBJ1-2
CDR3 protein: CSVPGTGVGYTF
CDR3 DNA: TGCAGCGTGCCCGGGACAGGGGTTGGCTACACCTTC

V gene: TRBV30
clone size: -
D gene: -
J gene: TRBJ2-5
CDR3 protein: CAWRYIETQYF
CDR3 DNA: TGTGCCTGGAGGTACATAGAGACCCAGTACTTC

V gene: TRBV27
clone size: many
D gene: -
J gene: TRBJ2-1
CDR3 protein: CASSATGLRNEQFF
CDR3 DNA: TGTGCCAGCAGTGCCACAGGGTTACGCAATGAGCAGTTCTTC

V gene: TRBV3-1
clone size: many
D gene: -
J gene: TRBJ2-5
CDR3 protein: CASSQEGSRTQYF
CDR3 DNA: TGTGCCAGCAGCCAAGAGGGTAGCAGGACCCAGTACTTC

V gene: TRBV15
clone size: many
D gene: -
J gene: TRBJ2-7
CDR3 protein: CATSRDTGISSYEQYF
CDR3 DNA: TGTGCCACCAGCAGAGATACAGGCATAAGCTCCTACGAGCAGTACTTC

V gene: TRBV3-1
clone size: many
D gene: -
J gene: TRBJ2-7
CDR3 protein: CASSQDPRGEGANEQYF
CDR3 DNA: TGTGCCAGCAGCCAAGATCCGCGGGGGGAGGGGGCGAACGAGCAGTACTTC

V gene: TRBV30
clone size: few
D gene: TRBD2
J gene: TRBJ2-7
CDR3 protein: CAWKLLAGAPISSYEQYF
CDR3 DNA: TGTGCCTGGAAGCTCCTAGCGGGGGCCCCCATTAGCTCCTACGAGCAGTACTTC

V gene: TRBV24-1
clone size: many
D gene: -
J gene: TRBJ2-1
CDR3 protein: CATSDGARVFEQFF
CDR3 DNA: TGTGCCACCAGTGATGGGGCTAGGGTTTTCGAGCAGTTCTTC

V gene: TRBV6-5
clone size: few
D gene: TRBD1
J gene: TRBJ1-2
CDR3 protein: CASSYVGTANYGYTF
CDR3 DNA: TGTGCCAGCAGTTACGTTGGGACAGCTAACTATGGCTACACCTTC

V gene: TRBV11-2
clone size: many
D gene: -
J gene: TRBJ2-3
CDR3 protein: CASSLADTQYF
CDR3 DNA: TGTGCCAGCAGCTTGGCAGATACGCAGTATTTT

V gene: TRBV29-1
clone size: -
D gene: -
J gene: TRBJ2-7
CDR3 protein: CSVEDGSPYEQYF
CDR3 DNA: TGCAGCGTTGAAGACGGGAGCCCCTACGAGCAGTACTTC

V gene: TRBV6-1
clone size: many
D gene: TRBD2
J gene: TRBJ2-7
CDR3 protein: CASSSAGGNSYEQYF
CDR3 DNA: TGTGCCAGCAGCTCCGCCGGGGGGAATTCCTACGAGCAGTACTTC

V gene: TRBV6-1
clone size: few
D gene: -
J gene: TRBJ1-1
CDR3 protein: CASRAGLPILGAFF
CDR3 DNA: TGTGCCAGCAGAGCCGGACTCCCAATCCTAGGGGCTTTCTTT

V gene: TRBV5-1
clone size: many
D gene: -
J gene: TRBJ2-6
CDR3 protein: CASSLTWGRYSGANVLTF
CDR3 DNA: TGCGCCAGCAGCTTGACGTGGGGGCGATATTCTGGGGCCAACGTCCTGACTTTC

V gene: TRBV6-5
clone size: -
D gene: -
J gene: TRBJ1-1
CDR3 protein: CASSYSIREAFF
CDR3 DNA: TGTGCCAGCAGTTACTCGATACGGGAAGCTTTCTTT

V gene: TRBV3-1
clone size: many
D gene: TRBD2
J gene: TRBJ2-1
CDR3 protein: CASSHFPRRCGSGYEQFF
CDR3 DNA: TGTGCCAGCAGCCACTTCCCAAGGCGTTGCGGGAGTGGGTATGAGCAGTTCTTC

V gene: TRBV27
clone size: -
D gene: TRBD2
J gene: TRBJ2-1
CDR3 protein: CASSLTGVASGGAVEQFF
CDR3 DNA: TGTGCCAGCAGTTTGACAGGGGTGGCTAGCGGGGGGGCAGTTGAGCAGTTCTTC

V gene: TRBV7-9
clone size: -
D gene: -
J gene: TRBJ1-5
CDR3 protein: CASSFNPGQPQHF
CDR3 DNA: TGTGCCAGCAGCTTTAACCCCGGTCAGCCCCAGCATTTT

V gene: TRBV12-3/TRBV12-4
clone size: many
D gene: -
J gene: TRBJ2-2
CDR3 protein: CASSSRTANTGELFF
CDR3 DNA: TGTGCCAGCAGTTCACGGACAGCGAACACCGGGGAGCTGTTTTTT

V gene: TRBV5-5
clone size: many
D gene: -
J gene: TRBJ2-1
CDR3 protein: CASTILWSYNEQFF
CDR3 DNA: TGTGCCAGCACCATCCTTTGGAGCTACAATGAGCAGTTCTTC

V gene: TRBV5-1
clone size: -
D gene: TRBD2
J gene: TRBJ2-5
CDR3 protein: CASSLTRRTSAWETQYF
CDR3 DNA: TGCGCCAGCAGCTTGACTCGGCGGACTAGCGCGTGGGAGACCCAGTACTTC

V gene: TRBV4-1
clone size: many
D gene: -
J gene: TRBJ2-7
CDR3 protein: CASSPRLVGYEQYF
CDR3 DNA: TGCGCCAGCAGCCCGCGACTGGTAGGCTACGAGCAGTACTTC

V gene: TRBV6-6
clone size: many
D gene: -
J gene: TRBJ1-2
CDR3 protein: CASSYSVGIYGYTF
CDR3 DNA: TGTGCCAGCAGTTACTCAGTTGGGATCTATGGCTACACCTTC

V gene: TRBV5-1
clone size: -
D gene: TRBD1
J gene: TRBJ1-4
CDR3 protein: CASSQQGGDRGEKLFF
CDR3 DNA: TGCGCCAGCAGTCAACAGGGCGGAGACAGGGGAGAAAAACTGTTTTTT

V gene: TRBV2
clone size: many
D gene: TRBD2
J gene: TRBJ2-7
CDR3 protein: CASSERVAGWYEQYF
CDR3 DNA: TGTGCCAGCAGTGAAAGGGTAGCGGGATGGTACGAGCAGTACTTC

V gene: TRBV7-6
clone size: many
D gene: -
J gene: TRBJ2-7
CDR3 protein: CASSLAAGPYEQYF
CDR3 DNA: TGTGCCAGCAGCTTAGCGGCAGGGCCGTACGAGCAGTACTTC